This T cell receptor (beta chain) was recovered during a study of CXCR3-negative and CXCR3-positive naive CD8 T cells. Study overall: The libraries together contributed 120 million to 150 million TRB reads, each supplying about 1.5 +/- 0.3 million. Findings and caveats of the study: Diversity was high in both naive subsets and much lower in memory cells. Naive CXCR3-negative and CXCR3-positive cells had similar TRBV-TRBJ usage; memory differed. The TRB CDR3s that CXCR3-positive naive cells carried were more hydrophobic than those of CXCR3-negative naive cells.

Details on this clonotype: Antigen: not known.

Carrying UMI labels, the TRB cDNA libraries were prepared through 5' RACE. TCRdb reprocessed the 5' RACE reads and reports one entry per CDR3 protein, with no DNA. The specimen's table records 5,800 or so distinct CDR3 sequences. The source of this sequence is a human donor in good health. Some clones in this sample may be carry-over from other donors' samples. Sample: naive CXCR3- CD8+ T cells from blood. This sample's subset: CD45RO-CCR7+CD27+CD95- naive CD8+ T cells lacking CXCR3 (TNR3-).

CDR3: CSVDSTGWAPEAFF. The chain is built from TRBV29-1 and TRBJ1-1; TCRdb's D call of TRBD1 is untestable without DNA. The CDR3 covers 14 residues. CDR1 is SQVTM and CDR2 is ANQGSEA in the germline V gene. Full variable domain (outside the CDR3, taken from reference TRBV29-1 and TRBJ1-1): SAVISQKPSRDICQRGTSLTIQCQVDSQVTMMFWYRQQPGQSLTLIATANQGSEATYESGFVIDKFPISRPNLTFSTLTVSNMSPEDSSIYLCSVDSTGWAPEAFFGQGTRLTVV.